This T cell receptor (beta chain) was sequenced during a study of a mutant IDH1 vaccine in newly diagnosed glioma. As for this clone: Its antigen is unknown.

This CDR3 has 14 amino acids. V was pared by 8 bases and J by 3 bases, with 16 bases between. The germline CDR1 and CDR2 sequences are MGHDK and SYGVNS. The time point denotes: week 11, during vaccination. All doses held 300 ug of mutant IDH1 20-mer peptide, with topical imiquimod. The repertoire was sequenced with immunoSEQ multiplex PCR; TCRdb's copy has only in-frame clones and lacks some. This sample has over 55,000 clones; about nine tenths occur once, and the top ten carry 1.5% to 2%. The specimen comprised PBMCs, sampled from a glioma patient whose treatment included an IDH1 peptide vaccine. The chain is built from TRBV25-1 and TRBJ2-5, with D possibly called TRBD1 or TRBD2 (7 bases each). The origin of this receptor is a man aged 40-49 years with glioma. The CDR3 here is CASEVGGGKETQYF. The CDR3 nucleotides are TGTGCCAGCGAGGTGGGAGGGGGCAAAGAGACCCAGTACTTC. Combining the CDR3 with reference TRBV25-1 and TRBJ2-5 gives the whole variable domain EADIYQTPRYLVIGTGKKITLECSQTMGHDKMYWYQQDPGMELHLIHYSYGVNSTEKGDLSSESTVSRIRTEHFPLTLESARPSHTSQYLCASEVGGGKETQYFGPGTRLLVL.